This TCR beta chain originates from a study of Graves' ophthalmopathy and Graves' hyperthyroidism. The TCR beta CDR3 regions underwent amplification from RNA transcripts. An opening RT-PCR round employed HTBI primers and preceded a second-round multiplex PCR. Each CDR3 protein is one row after TCRdb ran MiXCR on the multiplex PCR reads. The sample holds roughly 700,000 distinct CDR3 sequences, 35% to 50% seen once. Findings of the study overall: The 13-signature model separated ophthalmopathy from stable hyperthyroidism at over 85% sensitivity and around 81% specificity.

Pregnancy or lactation, uncontrolled infections and other autoimmune diseases were grounds for excluding patients. Diagnosis relied on clinical symptoms, serum thyroxine, TRAb, thyroid ultrasound and orbital computed tomography. Between the trimmed V and J ends, which lost 5 bases and 5 bases, there was a span of 15 bases. The CDR3 extends over 15 amino acids. The germline gives CDR1 SEHNR, CDR2 FQNEAQ (reference sequence). This clonotype has ten or more counts. What it recognizes is unknown. This sequence was found in an adult man with Graves' ophthalmopathy. The chain recombines TRBV7-9 with TRBJ1-4; perhaps TRBD1 as D (6 bases). Sequencing was done on a sample of peripheral blood. For the CDR3, the DNA is TGTGCCAGCAGCCTGGACAGCCCCCCGAATGAAAAACTGTTTTTT. Residues: CASSLDSPPNEKLFF. Looking up the rest from reference TRBV7-9 and TRBJ1-4 gives the full variable domain: DTGVSQNPRHKITKRGQNVTFRCDPISEHNRLYWYRQTLGQGPEFLTYFQNEAQLEKSRLLSDRFSAERPKGSFSTLEIQRTEQGDSAMYLCASSLDSPPNEKLFFGSGTQLSVL.